Below, 8 T cell receptor beta chains from the same sample are listed, as sequenced in a study of blood T cell repertoires in COVID-19. Here immunoSEQ multiplex PCR was the method, and the copy in TCRdb shows in-frame clones only, minus some. The table lists 320,000 or so clones, 88% of them singletons. The sequenced sample consisted of PBMCs or T cells enriched from blood (not recorded which). Every receptor here comes from a man younger than 40 who had recovered from COVID-19.

Here the CDR3 DNA reads TGTGCCAGCAGCTATAGCGGGACGAACACCGGGGAGCTGTTTTTT. It encodes CASSYSGTNTGELFF. The chain links TRBV7-6 to TRBJ2-2, with TRBD2 identical over 8 bases. Trimming removed 4 bases from V and 0 bases from J; junction bases left unmatched: 1. This CDR3 contains 15 residues. Germline-derived CDR1 and CDR2 are SGHVS and FNYEAQ.

This chain joins TRBV14 and TRBJ1-4, with 9 bases lining up with TRBD1. Germline assignment: CDR1 SGHDN and CDR2 FVKESK. V lost 3 bases and J lost 8; bases outside the gene matches: 7. This CDR3 region has 15 residues. The CDR3 here is CASSQRGQGTEKLFF. The CDR3 DNA reads TGTGCCAGCAGCCAGCGCGGACAGGGGACCGAAAAACTGTTTTTT.

A few counts support this clone. The genes are TRBV28 and TRBJ1-2; D ambiguous. With 3 bases removed from V and 8 bases from J, the gap between germline ends came to 16 bases. Germline V CDR1 and CDR2: MDHEN, SYDVKM. CDR3 length: 14 residues. The CDR3: CASSFGSDGRGYTF. CDR3 nucleotides: TGTGCCAGCAGTTTTGGCTCTGACGGCAGGGGCTACACCTTC.

J is TRBJ2-7 and V is TRBV27, with 7 bases aligning to TRBD1. The germline gives CDR1 MNHEY, CDR2 SMNVEV (reference sequence). The CDR3 is 16 amino acids. After removal of 4 bases from V and 0 bases from J, the junction contained 9 bases not matched to a gene. In nucleotides, the CDR3 is TGTGCCAGCAGTTCTTTAAAGGGACAGAGCTCCTACGAGCAGTACTTC. Translated: CASSSLKGQSSYEQYF.

V gene TRBV27 combines with J gene TRBJ1-4, with TRBD1 as a possible D gene (5 bases). CDR3 size: 15 residues. Per germline, CDR1 MNHEY and CDR2 SMNVEV (reference sequence). V lost 6 bases and J 2 bases, leaving 13 bases between the germline ends. This CDR3 reads CASRPTVYTNEKLFF. For the CDR3, the DNA is TGTGCCAGCAGGCCGACAGTCTACACTAATGAAAAACTGTTTTTT.

The V call is TRBV28, the J call TRBJ2-7; 7 bases match TRBD1. The CDR3 is made up of 14 amino acids. Germline V gene lookup returns CDR1 MDHEN and CDR2 SYDVKM. V was clipped by 1 base and J by 2 bases; unmatched bases: 2. The CDR3 region has the DNA TGTGCCAGCAGTTTATCCAGGGGGACCTACGAGCAGTACTTC. Residues: CASSLSRGTYEQYF.

The J gene is TRBJ1-2, the V gene TRBV7-2, with TRBD1 matching over 12 bases. This CDR3 region has 17 residues. The J segment lost 4 bases and the V segment lost 1 base, leaving 7 bases of the junction unmatched. The germline CDR1 and CDR2 sequences are SGHTA and FQGNSA. CDR3 amino acids: CASSLGGTGGARYGYTF. CDR3 sequence (DNA): TGTGCCAGCAGCTTAGGCGGGACAGGGGGCGCCCGCTATGGCTACACCTTC.

The chain uses TRBV2 and TRBJ2-7; TRBD1 aligns across 7 bases. J lost 7 bases, V lost 2 bases, and 14 bases had no gene match. CDR3 size: 16 residues. Per germline, CDR1 SNHLY and CDR2 FYNNEI. The CDR3 DNA is TGTGCCAGCAGTGAACCCTGGGGCGAGGGGGCTGGGGAGCAGTACTTC. Translated, it gives CASSEPWGEGAGEQYF.